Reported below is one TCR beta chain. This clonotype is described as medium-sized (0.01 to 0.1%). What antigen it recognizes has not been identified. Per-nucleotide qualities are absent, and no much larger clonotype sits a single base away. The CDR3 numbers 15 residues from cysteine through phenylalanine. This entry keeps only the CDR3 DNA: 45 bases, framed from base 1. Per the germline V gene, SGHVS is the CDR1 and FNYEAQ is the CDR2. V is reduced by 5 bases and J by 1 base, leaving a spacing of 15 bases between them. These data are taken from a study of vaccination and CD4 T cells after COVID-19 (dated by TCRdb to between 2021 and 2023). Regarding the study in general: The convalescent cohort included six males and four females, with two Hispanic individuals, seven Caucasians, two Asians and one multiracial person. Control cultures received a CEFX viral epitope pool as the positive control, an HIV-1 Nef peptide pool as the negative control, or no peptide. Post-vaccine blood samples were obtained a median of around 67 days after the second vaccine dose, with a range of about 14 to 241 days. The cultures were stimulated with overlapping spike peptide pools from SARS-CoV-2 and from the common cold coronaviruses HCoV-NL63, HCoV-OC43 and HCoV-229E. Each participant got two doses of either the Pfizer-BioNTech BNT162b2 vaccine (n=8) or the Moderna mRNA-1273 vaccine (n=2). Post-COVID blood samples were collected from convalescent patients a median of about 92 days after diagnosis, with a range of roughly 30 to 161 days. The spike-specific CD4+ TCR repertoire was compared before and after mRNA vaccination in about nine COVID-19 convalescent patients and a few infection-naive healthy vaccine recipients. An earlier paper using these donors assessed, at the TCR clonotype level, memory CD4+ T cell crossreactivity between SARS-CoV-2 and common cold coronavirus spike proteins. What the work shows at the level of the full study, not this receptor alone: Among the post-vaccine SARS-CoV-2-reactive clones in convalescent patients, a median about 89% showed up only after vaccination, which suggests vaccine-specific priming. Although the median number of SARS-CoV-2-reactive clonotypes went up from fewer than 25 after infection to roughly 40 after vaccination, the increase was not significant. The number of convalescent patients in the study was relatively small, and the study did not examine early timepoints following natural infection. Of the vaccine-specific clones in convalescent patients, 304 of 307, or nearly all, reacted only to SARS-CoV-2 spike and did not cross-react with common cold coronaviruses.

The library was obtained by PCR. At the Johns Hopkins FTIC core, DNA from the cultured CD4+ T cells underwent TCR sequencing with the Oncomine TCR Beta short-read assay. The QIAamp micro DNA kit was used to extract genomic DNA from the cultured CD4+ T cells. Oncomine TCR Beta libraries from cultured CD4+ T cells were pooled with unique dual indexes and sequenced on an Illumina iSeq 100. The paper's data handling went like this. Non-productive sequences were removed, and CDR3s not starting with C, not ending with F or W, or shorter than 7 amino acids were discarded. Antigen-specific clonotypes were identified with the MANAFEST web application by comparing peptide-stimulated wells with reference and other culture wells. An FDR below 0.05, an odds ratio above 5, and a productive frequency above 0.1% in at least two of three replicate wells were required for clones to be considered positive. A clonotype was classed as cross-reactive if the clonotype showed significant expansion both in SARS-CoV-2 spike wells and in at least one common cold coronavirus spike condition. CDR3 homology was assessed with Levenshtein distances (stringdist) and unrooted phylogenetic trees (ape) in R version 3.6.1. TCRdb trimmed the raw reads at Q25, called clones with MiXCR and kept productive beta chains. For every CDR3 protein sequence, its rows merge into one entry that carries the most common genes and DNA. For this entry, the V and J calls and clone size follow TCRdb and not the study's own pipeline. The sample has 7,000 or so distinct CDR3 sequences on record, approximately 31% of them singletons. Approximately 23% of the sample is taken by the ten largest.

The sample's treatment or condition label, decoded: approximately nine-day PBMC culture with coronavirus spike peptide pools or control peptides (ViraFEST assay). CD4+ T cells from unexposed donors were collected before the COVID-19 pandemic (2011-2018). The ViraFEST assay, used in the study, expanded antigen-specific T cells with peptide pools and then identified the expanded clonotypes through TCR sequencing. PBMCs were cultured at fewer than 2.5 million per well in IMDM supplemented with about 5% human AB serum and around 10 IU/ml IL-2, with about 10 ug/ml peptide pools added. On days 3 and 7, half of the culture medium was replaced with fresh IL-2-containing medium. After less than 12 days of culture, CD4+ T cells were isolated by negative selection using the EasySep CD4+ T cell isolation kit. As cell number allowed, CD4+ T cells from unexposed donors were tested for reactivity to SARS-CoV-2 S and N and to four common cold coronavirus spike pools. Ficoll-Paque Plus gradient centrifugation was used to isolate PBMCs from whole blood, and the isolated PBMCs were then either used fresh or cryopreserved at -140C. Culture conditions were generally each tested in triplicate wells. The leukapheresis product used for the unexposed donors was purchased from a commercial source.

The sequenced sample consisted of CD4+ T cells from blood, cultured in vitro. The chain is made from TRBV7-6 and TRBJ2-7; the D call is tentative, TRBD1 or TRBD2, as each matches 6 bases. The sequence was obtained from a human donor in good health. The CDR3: CASSPSGGGSYEQYF. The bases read TGTGCCAGCAGCCCGAGCGGAGGGGGTTCCTACGAGCAGTACTTC.